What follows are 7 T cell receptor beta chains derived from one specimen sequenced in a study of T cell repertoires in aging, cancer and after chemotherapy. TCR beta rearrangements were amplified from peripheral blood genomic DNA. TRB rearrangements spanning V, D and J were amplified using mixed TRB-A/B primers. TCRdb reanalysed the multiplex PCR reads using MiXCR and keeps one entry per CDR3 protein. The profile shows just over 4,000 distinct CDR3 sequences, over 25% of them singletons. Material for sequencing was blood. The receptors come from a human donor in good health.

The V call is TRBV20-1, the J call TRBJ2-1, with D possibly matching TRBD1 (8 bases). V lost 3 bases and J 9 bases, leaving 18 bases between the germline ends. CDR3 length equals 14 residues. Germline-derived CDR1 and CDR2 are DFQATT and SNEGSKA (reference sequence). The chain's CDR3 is CSARGRGPGGEQFF. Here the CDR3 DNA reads TGCAGTGCTAGGGGCAGGGGGCCGGGGGGTGAGCAGTTCTTC.

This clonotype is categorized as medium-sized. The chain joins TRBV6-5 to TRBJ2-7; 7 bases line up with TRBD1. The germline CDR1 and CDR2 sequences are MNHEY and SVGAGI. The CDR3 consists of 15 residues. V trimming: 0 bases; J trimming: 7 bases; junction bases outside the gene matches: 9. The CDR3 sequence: CASSYSGTDPWEQYF. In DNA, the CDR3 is TGTGCCAGCAGTTACTCCGGGACAGACCCCTGGGAGCAGTACTTC.

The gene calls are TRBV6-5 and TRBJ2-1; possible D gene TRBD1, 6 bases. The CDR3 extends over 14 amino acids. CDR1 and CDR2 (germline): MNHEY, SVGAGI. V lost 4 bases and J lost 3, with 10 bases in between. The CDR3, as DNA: TGTGCCAGCAGTTCAAGGGGGAACTACAATGAGCAGTTCTTC. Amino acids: CASSSRGNYNEQFF.

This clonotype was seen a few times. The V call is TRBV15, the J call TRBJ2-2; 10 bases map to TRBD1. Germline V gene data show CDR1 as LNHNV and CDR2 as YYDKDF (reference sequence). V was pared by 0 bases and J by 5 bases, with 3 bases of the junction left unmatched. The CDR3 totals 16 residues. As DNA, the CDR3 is TGTGCCACCAGCAGAGACGACAGGGGGCAAACCGGGGAGCTGTTTTTT. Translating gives CATSRDDRGQTGELFF.

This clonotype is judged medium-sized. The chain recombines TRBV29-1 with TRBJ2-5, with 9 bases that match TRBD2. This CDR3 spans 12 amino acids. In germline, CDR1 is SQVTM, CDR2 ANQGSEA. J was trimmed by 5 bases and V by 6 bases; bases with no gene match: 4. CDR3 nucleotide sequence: TGCAGCGTAAGGACTAGCGTTGAGACCCAGTACTTC. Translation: CSVRTSVETQYF.

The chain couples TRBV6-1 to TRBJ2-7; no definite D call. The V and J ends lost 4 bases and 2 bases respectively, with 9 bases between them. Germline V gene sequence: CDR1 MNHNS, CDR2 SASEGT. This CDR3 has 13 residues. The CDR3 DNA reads TGTGCCAGCAGTGCAGTTGGAACCTACGAGCAGTACTTC. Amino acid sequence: CASSAVGTYEQYF.

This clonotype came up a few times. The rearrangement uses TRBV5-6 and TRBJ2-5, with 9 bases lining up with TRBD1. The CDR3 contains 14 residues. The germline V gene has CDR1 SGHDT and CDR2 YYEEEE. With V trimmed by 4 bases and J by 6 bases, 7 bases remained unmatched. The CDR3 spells CASSGTGQGKTQYF. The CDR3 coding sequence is TGTGCCAGCAGCGGTACGGGACAGGGAAAGACCCAGTACTTC.